Below, one T cell receptor beta chain is given with its context. These data come from a study of shared clonotypes between healthy human individuals. Repertoires were generated with immunoSEQ multiplex PCR, while TCRdb's copy carries only in-frame clones and drops some. The repertoire holds about 2 million clones, with approximately 94% as singletons. Naive CD8 cells lacked CD45RO and underwent positive selection for CCR7, leaving out terminally differentiated effector memory CD45RA+ cells. The CDR3 is 13 amino acids. Germline values: CDR1 SGHRS, CDR2 YFSETQ. Unmatched junction bases numbered 3, after V lost 3 bases and J lost 6 bases.

Sequencing was done on a sample of naive CD8+ T cells sorted from blood. V usage is TRBV5-1 and J usage is TRBJ2-7; 10 nucleotides match TRBD1. This receptor was obtained from a man between 18 and 29 years old in good health. In nucleotides, the CDR3 is TGCGCCAGCAGCTCCGGGACAGGGGCCGAGCAGTACTTC. Translated, it gives CASSSGTGAEQYF. Full variable domain (outside the CDR3, taken from reference TRBV5-1 and TRBJ2-7): KAGVTQTPRYLIKTRGQQVTLSCSPISGHRSVSWYQQTPGQGLQFLFEYFSETQRNKGNFPGRFSGRQFSNSRSEMNVSTLELGDSALYLCASSSGTGAEQYFGPGTRLTVT.